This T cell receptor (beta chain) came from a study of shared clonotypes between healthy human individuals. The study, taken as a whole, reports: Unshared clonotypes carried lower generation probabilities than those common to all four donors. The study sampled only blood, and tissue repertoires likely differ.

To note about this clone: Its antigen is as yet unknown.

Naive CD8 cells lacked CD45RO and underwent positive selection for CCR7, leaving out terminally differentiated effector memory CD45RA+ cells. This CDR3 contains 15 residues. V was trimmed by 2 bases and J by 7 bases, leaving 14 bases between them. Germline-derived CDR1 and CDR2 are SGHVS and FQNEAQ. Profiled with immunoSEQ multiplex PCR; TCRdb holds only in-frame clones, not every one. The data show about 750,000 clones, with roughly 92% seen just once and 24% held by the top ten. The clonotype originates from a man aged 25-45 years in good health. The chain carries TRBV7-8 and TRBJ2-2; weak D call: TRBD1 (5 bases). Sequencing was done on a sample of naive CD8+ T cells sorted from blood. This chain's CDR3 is CASSLPSDQGGELFF. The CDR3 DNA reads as TGTGCCAGCAGCTTACCCTCAGATCAGGGCGGGGAGCTGTTTTTT.